The 21 T cell receptor beta chains below all came from one sample that was sequenced in a study of blood T cell repertoires in COVID-19. Clones were sequenced by immunoSEQ multiplex PCR, and TCRdb holds only the in-frame ones, with some missing. The sample holds 400,000 to 550,000 clones; nearly 90% are singletons and the top ten take around 1.8%. Material for sequencing was PBMCs or T cells enriched from blood (not recorded which). The receptors come from a woman aged 18-30 years with acute COVID-19.

The V call is TRBV11-2, the J call TRBJ2-2, with no clear D. The CDR3 spans 13 residues. CDR1 is SGHAT and CDR2 is FQNNGV in the germline V gene. V lost 2 bases, J lost 3 bases, and 4 bases lay in between. The CDR3 bases are TGTGCCAGCAGCTTATCTTACACCGGGGAGCTGTTTTTT. Protein sequence: CASSLSYTGELFF. Full variable domain (remainder filled in from reference TRBV11-2 and TRBJ2-2): EAGVAQSPRYKIIEKRQSVAFWCNPISGHATLYWYQQILGQGPKLLIQFQNNGVVDDSQLPKDRFSAERLKGVDSTLKIQPAKLEDSAVYLCASSLSYTGELFFGEGSRLTVL.

The rearrangement joins TRBV6-5 to TRBJ2-7; D is perhaps TRBD1 (5 bases). CDR1 and CDR2 from the germline V gene are MNHEY and SVGAGI. CDR3 length: 13 residues. V was pared by 7 bases and J by 2 bases, with 12 bases between. This CDR3 is CASINDSPYEQYF. CDR3 bases: TGTGCCAGCATTAACGACAGTCCCTACGAGCAGTACTTC.

The chain couples TRBV12-2 to TRBJ2-2; whether TRBD1, the table's D call, matches the DNA was not checked. TRBV12-2 is a recognized pseudogene. The CDR3 runs to 15 residues. CDR3 in amino acids: CASRLGDRLNGELFF. The DNA for the CDR3 is TGTGCAAGTCGCCTAGGTGACAGATTGAACGGGGAGCTGTTTTTT.

The chain couples TRBV7-2 to TRBJ2-7; 9 bases align to TRBD2. Per germline, CDR1 SGHTA and CDR2 FQGNSA. The junction had 10 bases not matched to a gene; V was cut back by 3 bases and J by 1 base. The CDR3 loop spans 17 amino acids. CDR3: CASSFAKISGGSYEQYF. DNA for the CDR3: TGTGCCAGCAGCTTCGCGAAGATTAGCGGGGGATCCTACGAGCAGTACTTC.

The chain couples TRBV19 to TRBJ2-6, with 7 bases fitting TRBD1. The CDR3 length is 20 residues. Per germline, CDR1 LNHDA and CDR2 SQIVND (reference sequence). Losses at the gene ends were 1 base for V and 0 bases for J; bases not matched to a gene: 12. CDR3 region: CASSIAMDRRTYSGANVLTF. The CDR3 DNA follows: TGTGCCAGTAGTATAGCCATGGACAGGCGCACCTACTCTGGGGCCAACGTCCTGACTTTC.

The chain recombines TRBV7-9 with TRBJ1-1; D is unresolved. V gave up 3 bases and J gave up 3 bases, with 14 bases separating them. Germline-derived CDR1 and CDR2 are SEHNR and FQNEAQ (reference sequence). This CDR3 region has 15 residues. The CDR3 region has the DNA TGTGCCAGCAGCTTGTCCGGGTCGTATTACACTGAAGCTTTCTTT. Protein sequence: CASSLSGSYYTEAFF. The whole variable domain, filled in from reference TRBV7-9 and TRBJ1-1, reads DTGVSQNPRHKITKRGQNVTFRCDPISEHNRLYWYRQTLGQGPEFLTYFQNEAQLEKSRLLSDRFSAERPKGSFSTLEIQRTEQGDSAMYLCASSLSGSYYTEAFFGQGTRLTVV.

CDR3 residues: CSASLARGRMPEAFF. DNA for the CDR3: TGCAGTGCTAGTCTTGCGCGGGGCCGGATGCCTGAAGCTTTCTTT. The chain joins TRBV20-1 to TRBJ1-1; a weak D match, TRBD1 (5 bases). Trimming left V 3 bases short and J 6 bases short, with 20 bases between. Germline V CDR1 and CDR2: DFQATT, SNEGSKA (reference sequence). The CDR3 has 15 residues.

This clone was seen a few times. The chain joins TRBV28 to TRBJ1-1; 8 positions match TRBD1. The CDR3 has 14 amino acids. V trimming: 5 bases; J trimming: 1 base; junction bases outside the gene matches: 3. Germline V lookup: CDR1 MDHEN, CDR2 SYDVKM. CDR3 nucleotide sequence: TGTGCCAGCAGTAAACAGGGGGGGAACACTGAAGCTTTCTTT. It codes for CASSKQGGNTEAFF. The full variable domain, in which reference TRBV28 and TRBJ1-1 provide the parts outside the CDR3, is DVKVTQSSRYLVKRTGEKVFLECVQDMDHENMFWYRQDPGLGLRLIYFSYDVKMKEKGDIPEGYSVSREKKERFSLILESASTNQTSMYLCASSKQGGNTEAFFGQGTRLTVV.

The chain couples TRBV12-3 or TRBV12-4 to TRBJ2-7; 9 positions agree with TRBD1. The CDR3 runs to 13 residues. V trimming: 7 bases; J trimming: 3 bases; junction bases outside the gene matches: 4. The DNA of the CDR3 is TGTGCCAGCAAAAGGGGACAGGGCTACGAGCAGTACTTC. It translates to CASKRGQGYEQYF.

In its sample, this clone was seen many times. The V gene is TRBV28, the J gene TRBJ1-2; 8 nucleotides match TRBD1. Looked up from germline, CDR1 is MDHEN and CDR2 is SYDVKM. V shed 7 bases and J 7 bases; nucleotides not matched to a gene: 14. There are 15 residues in the CDR3. In nucleotides, the CDR3 is TGTGCCAGCAACAGACCTACAGGGGGACTCCCTGGCTACACCTTC. Its translation is CASNRPTGGLPGYTF.

The chain joins TRBV4-1 to TRBJ1-2; 7 bases line up with TRBD1. V shed 1 base and J 7 bases; nucleotides not matched to a gene: 3. The CDR3 spans 13 residues. Germline CDR1 MGHRA, CDR2 YSYEKL. CDR3 region: CASSQVQGTGYTF. The DNA of the CDR3 is TGCGCCAGCAGCCAAGTACAGGGGACTGGCTACACCTTC.

This chain links TRBV5-1 with TRBJ1-4; 7 bases match TRBD1. The CDR3 loop spans 15 amino acids. The germline V gene has CDR1 SGHRS and CDR2 YFSETQ. V lost 0 bases and J lost 6; bases outside the gene matches: 5. CDR3 region: CASSLARDSYEKLFF. DNA for the CDR3: TGCGCCAGCAGCTTGGCCCGGGACAGTTATGAAAAACTGTTTTTT. The complete variable domain, with remaining parts taken from reference TRBV5-1 and TRBJ1-4, reads KAGVTQTPRYLIKTRGQQVTLSCSPISGHRSVSWYQQTPGQGLQFLFEYFSETQRNKGNFPGRFSGRQFSNSRSEMNVSTLELGDSALYLCASSLARDSYEKLFFGSGTQLSVL.

V gene TRBV9 combines with J gene TRBJ1-4, with 9 positions matching TRBD1. The CDR3 has 14 amino acids. The trim removed 0 bases at V and 8 bases at J, leaving 2 bases unmatched. CDR1 and CDR2 (germline): SGDLS, YYNGEE. CDR3 DNA: TGTGCCAGCAGCGTAGGGGACAGGGTCGAAAAACTGTTTTTT. It translates to CASSVGDRVEKLFF.

The chain uses TRBV7-9 and TRBJ2-1, with 13 nucleotides matching TRBD2. The junction had 10 bases not matched to a gene; V was cut back by 4 bases and J by 1 base. Germline V CDR1 and CDR2: SEHNR, FQNEAQ (reference sequence). This CDR3 spans 19 amino acids. CDR3 in amino acids: CASSSEPGLAGRSYNEQFF. The CDR3 bases are TGTGCCAGCAGCTCAGAACCGGGACTAGCGGGGCGATCCTACAATGAGCAGTTCTTC. Complete variable domain (other parts from reference TRBV7-9 and TRBJ2-1): DTGVSQNPRHKITKRGQNVTFRCDPISEHNRLYWYRQTLGQGPEFLTYFQNEAQLEKSRLLSDRFSAERPKGSFSTLEIQRTEQGDSAMYLCASSSEPGLAGRSYNEQFFGPGTRLTVL.

This clone was detected many times. This chain connects TRBV5-4 to TRBJ2-2, with 7 bases aligning to TRBD2. This CDR3 is built from 16 residues. Trimming removed 0 bases from V and 0 bases from J; junction bases left unmatched: 2. In germline, CDR1 is SGHNT, CDR2 YYREEE (reference sequence). This chain's CDR3 is CASSLGLAANTGELFF. Written as DNA, the CDR3 is TGTGCCAGCAGCTTGGGTCTAGCGGCGAACACCGGGGAGCTGTTTTTT.

The chain links TRBV27 to TRBJ2-1, with D perhaps TRBD2 (6 bases). This CDR3 contains 13 residues. V lost 1 base and J 6 bases, leaving 7 bases between the germline ends. From germline, CDR1 is MNHEY and CDR2 SMNVEV (reference sequence). In nucleotides, the CDR3 is TGTGCCAGCAGTTTATTGGGGGGCAATGAGCAGTTCTTC. Translated: CASSLLGGNEQFF.

The V call is TRBV7-2, the J call TRBJ1-3; D call uncertain. Germline V gene sequence: CDR1 SGHTA, CDR2 FQGNSA. With 4 bases removed from V and 0 bases from J, the gap between germline ends came to 7 bases. The CDR3 is 14 amino acids. This chain's CDR3 is CASSWAYSGNTIYF. CDR3 sequence (DNA): TGTGCCAGCAGCTGGGCGTACTCTGGAAACACCATATATTTT.

The genes are TRBV25-1 and TRBJ2-2; no clear D. V was clipped by 7 bases and J by 1 base, with 7 bases between them. The CDR3 is made up of 13 amino acids. The V gene's germline CDR1 is MGHDK and CDR2 SYGVNS. This CDR3 is CASMRENTGELFF. The CDR3 bases are TGTGCCAGCATGAGAGAGAACACCGGGGAGCTGTTTTTT.

The chain combines TRBV27 with TRBJ2-6, with D hard to call. The CDR3 extends over 16 amino acids. The V gene lost 5 bases and the J gene lost 1 base, with 12 bases spanning the gap. Germline CDR1 is MNHEY and CDR2 is SMNVEV (reference sequence). In DNA form, the CDR3 reads TGTGCCAGCAGTCGAAGCAAGTTGTCTGGGGCCAACGTCCTGACTTTC. Translating it yields CASSRSKLSGANVLTF. Filled out from reference TRBV27 and TRBJ2-6, the complete variable domain reads EAQVTQNPRYLITVTGKKLTVTCSQNMNHEYMSWYRQDPGLGLRQIYYSMNVEVTDKGDVPEGYKVSRKEKRNFPLILESPSPNQTSLYFCASSRSKLSGANVLTFGAGSRLTVL.

The gene calls are TRBV5-6 and TRBJ1-4, with D perhaps TRBD1 (6 bases). V shed 0 bases and J shed 5 bases, with 11 bases lying between them. The CDR3 contains 15 residues. CDR1 and CDR2 (germline): SGHDT, YYEEEE. The CDR3: CASSLGSGGNEKLFF. In DNA, the CDR3 is TGTGCCAGCAGCTTGGGGTCTGGGGGCAATGAAAAACTGTTTTTT.

The chain has TRBV5-4 and TRBJ2-4, with a weak D call TRBD2 (6 bases). V lost 4 bases to trimming and J lost 7 bases, with 18 bases between them. Germline V lookup: CDR1 SGHNT, CDR2 YYREEE (reference sequence). This CDR3 is 15 amino acids long. For the CDR3, the DNA is TGTGCCAGCAGCGGCCAGACTATCGGAGGGAACATTCAGTACTTC. Its protein is CASSGQTIGGNIQYF.